The clone carrying this T cell receptor (beta chain) was seen more than once but under ten times. The table came from immunoSEQ multiplex PCR; TCRdb's copy has only in-frame clones and leaves some out. Here the sample spans around 2,700 clones, roughly 80% being singletons. The sample's treatment: preoperative locoregional IRX-2 cytokine immunotherapy. Patients received preoperative, locoregional IRX-2 cytokine immunotherapy in a phase Ib study. This specimen comes from a study of preoperative IRX-2 immunotherapy in early breast cancer. Trimming removed 5 bases from V and 7 bases from J; junction bases left unmatched: 12. Looked up from germline, CDR1 is SGHNT and CDR2 is YENEEA. CDR3 length: 17 amino acids.

This sequence joins TRBV11-3 and TRBJ2-1, with 12 positions matching TRBD2. This specimen consisted of tumor tissue, obtained before IRX-2 immunotherapy. The source is a human donor with breast cancer. For the CDR3, the DNA is TGTGCCAGCAGCGTAAGAGGGGGACTAGCGGGTGTGAATGAGCAGTTCTTC. Amino acids: CASSVRGGLAGVNEQFF.